The 29 T cell receptor beta chains presented below share a single source sample, sequenced in a study of control samples from healthy donors and cancer patients. The repertoire was sequenced with immunoSEQ multiplex PCR; TCRdb's copy has only in-frame clones and lacks some. This sample has 40,000 to 50,000 clones, with roughly 93% found just once. Sequenced input: PBMCs. Receptors originate from a woman aged 50 to 60 with head and neck cancer.

This clone was seen just once. The chain has TRBV10-2 and TRBJ2-7, with TRBD2 as a possible D gene (5 bases). Germline V gene sequence: CDR1 WSHSY, CDR2 SAAADI. There are 15 residues in the CDR3. V shed 4 bases and J shed 2 bases, with 15 bases lying between them. For the CDR3, the DNA is TGCGCCAGCAGTGGATCCACGGGGTCCACCTACGAGCAGTACTTC. Translated: CASSGSTGSTYEQYF.

The chain recombines TRBV2 with TRBJ1-3; 7 bases align to TRBD1. CDR3 length: 17 residues. Germline CDR1 and CDR2: SNHLY and FYNNEI. Trimming at V came to 4 bases and at J to 0 bases, leaving 9 bases not matched to a gene. The chain's CDR3 is CASSVVRQGLSGNTIYF. Written as DNA, the CDR3 is TGTGCCAGCAGTGTCGTCCGACAGGGACTCTCTGGAAACACCATATATTTT.

CDR3 loop: CASDLPGHLYEQYF. The CDR3 DNA is TGTGCCAGCGACCTCCCGGGACACCTCTACGAGCAGTACTTC. The chain recombines TRBV6-5 with TRBJ2-7; D possibly corresponds to TRBD1 (6 bases). This CDR3 region has 14 residues. The V and J ends lost 8 bases and 3 bases respectively, with 17 bases between them. Germline V gene lookup returns CDR1 MNHEY and CDR2 SVGAGI.

The table lists this clone with a few counts. The J gene is TRBJ2-5, the V gene TRBV29-1, with TRBD1 identical over 7 bases. V lost 8 bases and J lost 5; bases outside the gene matches: 8. From germline, CDR1 is SQVTM and CDR2 ANQGSEA. This CDR3 is built from 12 residues. CDR3 sequence: CSTRQGRETQYF. For the CDR3, the DNA is TGCAGCACCCGACAGGGCAGGGAGACCCAGTACTTC.

This chain links TRBV5-5 with TRBJ2-3; TRBD2 agrees at 7 bases. Germline-derived CDR1 and CDR2 are SGHKS and YYEKEE (reference sequence). V lost 0 bases to trimming and J lost 3 bases; unmatched junction nucleotides: 10. The length of the CDR3 is 17 residues. The CDR3 coding sequence is TGTGCCAGCAGCTTGGTACGGGGCGGGAGTATGACAGATACGCAGTATTTT. It codes for CASSLVRGGSMTDTQYF.

The V call is TRBV3-1 (or the pseudogene TRBV3-2), the J call TRBJ2-7, with D possibly matching TRBD1 (5 bases). Germline-derived CDR1 and CDR2 are LGHDT and YNNKEL (reference sequence). Trimming removed 2 bases from V and 0 bases from J, with 5 bases in between. The CDR3 contains 13 residues. The DNA for the CDR3 is TGTGCCAGCAGCCAACAGGGCTCCTACGAGCAGTACTTC. The encoded protein is CASSQQGSYEQYF.

CDR3 region: CASSEEVGSGTEAFF. CDR3 coding DNA: TGTGCCAGCAGTGAGGAAGTTGGATCGGGCACTGAAGCTTTCTTT. This chain links TRBV6-1 with TRBJ1-1; D unclear. Deletions cut 3 bases from V and 4 bases from J, with 15 bases between. Germline CDR1 is MNHNS and CDR2 is SASEGT. The CDR3 sequence is 15 residues long.

Turning to this clone: The sample holds other DNA sequences that translate to the same CDR3. In DNA, the CDR3 is TGCGCCAGCAGTTTAGCGGGGGGGCCAACAGATACGCAGTATTTT. The encoded protein is CASSLAGGPTDTQYF. The V call is TRBV5-1, the J call TRBJ2-3, with 11 bases fitting TRBD2. This CDR3 spans 15 amino acids. The germline CDR1 and CDR2 sequences are SGHRS and YFSETQ. V was pared by 5 bases and J by 3 bases, with 5 bases of the junction left unmatched. Full variable domain (missing parts from reference TRBV5-1 and TRBJ2-3): KAGVTQTPRYLIKTRGQQVTLSCSPISGHRSVSWYQQTPGQGLQFLFEYFSETQRNKGNFPGRFSGRQFSNSRSEMNVSTLELGDSALYLCASSLAGGPTDTQYFGPGTRLTVL.

As regards this clone: The same CDR3 arises from other DNA sequences in this sample as well. The chain employs TRBV24-1 and TRBJ1-1; D is unclear. Looked up from germline, CDR1 is KGHDR and CDR2 is SFDVKD. The CDR3 contains 15 residues. V gave up 6 bases and J gave up 4 bases, with 17 bases separating them. CDR3 protein: CATSTTEEGGTEAFF. The CDR3 nucleotides are TGTGCCACCAGTACGACGGAGGAGGGCGGCACTGAAGCTTTCTTT.

The chain combines TRBV20-1 with TRBJ2-3; 8 nucleotides agree with TRBD2. The ends lost 3 bases at V and 3 bases at J; junction bases unmatched: 5. Germline CDR1 is DFQATT and CDR2 is SNEGSKA (reference sequence). The CDR3 spans 14 residues. The CDR3 DNA follows: TGCAGTGCTAGTCCCGGGGGGGAGACAGATACGCAGTATTTT. This encodes CSASPGGETDTQYF.

The chain carries TRBV6-5 and TRBJ2-7; unclear D gene. CDR3 length: 14 residues. V was shortened by 0 bases and J by 5 bases, with 11 bases between the two germline ends. Germline V gene lookup returns CDR1 MNHEY and CDR2 SVGAGI. The CDR3 nucleotides read TGTGCCAGCAGTTACTCGATATCCCGTGACGAGCAGTACTTC. This translates into CASSYSISRDEQYF.

This rearrangement joins TRBV28 to TRBJ2-7; D possibly corresponds to TRBD1 (5 bases). With 5 bases removed from V and 1 base from J, the gap between germline ends came to 15 bases. The CDR3 length is 15 residues. Germline V CDR1 and CDR2: MDHEN, SYDVKM. Written as DNA, the CDR3 is TGTGCCAGCAGTCTTTATAGAAGGGGATCCTACGAGCAGTACTTC. Amino acid sequence: CASSLYRRGSYEQYF.

The chain links TRBV7-8 to TRBJ2-2; 9 nucleotides agree with TRBD2. V was pared by 7 bases and J by 7 bases, with 13 bases of the junction left unmatched. This CDR3 is built from 16 residues. The germline V gene has CDR1 SGHVS and CDR2 FQNEAQ. This CDR3 is CASILMGGLAIGELFF. The CDR3 nucleotides read TGTGCCAGCATCTTGATGGGGGGACTAGCTATCGGGGAGCTGTTTTTT. The variable domain in full, completed from reference TRBV7-8 and TRBJ2-2, reads GAGVSQSPRYKVAKRGQDVALRCDPISGHVSLFWYQQALGQGPEFLTYFQNEAQLDKSGLPSDRFFAERPEGSVSTLKIQRTQQEDSAVYLCASILMGGLAIGELFFGEGSRLTVL.

This clone has a single count. The chain joins TRBV18 to TRBJ1-5, with a weak D call TRBD1 (6 bases). Germline values: CDR1 KGHSH, CDR2 LQKENI. This CDR3 is built from 13 residues. Trimming took off 3 bases at V and 5 bases at J, with 8 bases between the two ends. The CDR3 here is CASSPAGDQPQHF. The CDR3 region has the DNA TGTGCCAGCTCACCGGCAGGGGATCAGCCCCAGCATTTT.

This clone was found once. The chain couples TRBV7-9 to TRBJ2-2; D is perhaps TRBD1 (6 bases). CDR1 is SEHNR, CDR2 FQNEAQ, per germline (reference sequence). The germline V and J ends were trimmed by 5 bases and 6 bases, with 10 bases remaining between them. The CDR3 loop spans 13 amino acids. The CDR3 DNA reads as TGTGCCAGCAGCCCACAGGGCGCCGGGGAGCTGTTTTTT. Its protein is CASSPQGAGELFF.

The chain employs TRBV10-1 and TRBJ1-5, with D unresolved. From germline, CDR1 is WNHNN and CDR2 SYGVQD (reference sequence). V lost 11 bases and J lost 7, with 21 bases in between. The CDR3 totals 14 residues. The DNA of the CDR3 is TGCGCCGGCTCTCTGAGCAGGACTACCCAGCCCCAGCATTTT. This gives the protein CAGSLSRTTQPQHF.

This sequence joins TRBV21-1 and TRBJ1-6. TRBV21-1 is a pseudogene segment. CDR3 length: 10 residues. CDR3 nucleotides: TGTGCCAGCAGGTCTTCACCCCTCCACTTT. Translation: CASRSSPLHF.

The chain uses TRBV15 and TRBJ2-1, with D possibly TRBD2 on 6 matching bases. The CDR3 consists of 15 residues. The germline V gene has CDR1 LNHNV and CDR2 YYDKDF (reference sequence). The V and J ends lost 2 bases and 4 bases respectively, with 12 bases between them. The CDR3 loop reads CATSRPGTPYNEQFF. The CDR3, as DNA: TGTGCCACCAGCAGACCCGGGACTCCTTACAATGAGCAGTTCTTC. The complete variable domain, with remaining parts taken from reference TRBV15 and TRBJ2-1, reads DAMVIQNPRYQVTQFGKPVTLSCSQTLNHNVMYWYQQKSSQAPKLLFHYYDKDFNNEADTPDNFQSRRPNTSFCFLDIRSPGLGDTAMYLCATSRPGTPYNEQFFGPGTRLTVL.

This chain connects TRBV12-3 or TRBV12-4 to TRBJ1-1, with D tentatively TRBD1 (5 bases). The germline V and J ends were trimmed by 11 bases and 3 bases, with 13 bases remaining between them. This CDR3 contains 12 residues. The CDR3 sequence is CACGTAYTEAFF. CDR3 bases: TGTGCCTGCGGGACGGCTTACACTGAAGCTTTCTTT.

The chain is built from TRBV11-2 and TRBJ1-1; D is possibly TRBD1 (5 bases). V was cut by 1 base and J by 4 bases, with 10 bases left in between. CDR1 is SGHAT and CDR2 is FQNNGV in the germline V gene. The CDR3 totals 14 residues. CDR3 protein: CASSLGRVTTEAFF. CDR3 bases: TGTGCCAGCAGCTTAGGCAGGGTGACCACTGAAGCTTTCTTT.

The chain is built from TRBV7-9 and TRBJ2-3, with TRBD2 matching over 12 bases. Germline V gives CDR1 SEHNR, CDR2 FQNEAQ (reference sequence). V shed 4 bases and J 2 bases; nucleotides not matched to a gene: 7. This CDR3 spans 17 amino acids. CDR3 region: CASSSSSGGEYTDTQYF. The DNA for the CDR3 is TGTGCCAGCAGCTCCTCTAGCGGGGGGGAGTACACAGATACGCAGTATTTT.

This clone was seen more than once but under ten times. V gene TRBV4-3 combines with J gene TRBJ2-7; 8 bases align to TRBD2. The CDR3 has 16 residues. CDR1 is LGHNA, CDR2 YSLEER, per germline. The J segment lost 3 bases and the V segment lost 0 bases, leaving 7 bases of the junction unmatched. The CDR3 coding sequence is TGCGCCAGCAGCCAAGATGAAGGTAGCGGGAACTACGAGCAGTACTTC. It codes for CASSQDEGSGNYEQYF.

The chain recombines TRBV2 with TRBJ2-7; 14 nucleotides match TRBD2. CDR1 SNHLY and CDR2 FYNNEI come from the germline V gene. CDR3 length: 18 amino acids. V trimming: 7 bases; J trimming: 0 bases; junction bases outside the gene matches: 11. CDR3 sequence reads: CASMGLAGETGSSYEQYF. For the CDR3, the DNA is TGTGCCAGCATGGGACTAGCGGGAGAGACCGGCAGCTCCTACGAGCAGTACTTC. Drawing the rest from reference TRBV2 and TRBJ2-7, the complete variable domain is EPEVTQTPSHQVTQMGQEVILRCVPISNHLYFYWYRQILGQKVEFLVSFYNNEISEKSEIFDDQFSVERPDGSNFTLKIRSTKLEDSAMYFCASMGLAGETGSSYEQYFGPGTRLTVT.

The chain recombines TRBV5-8 with TRBJ1-1; no firm D call. This CDR3 contains 14 residues. The V end was cut by 0 bases, the J end by 5 bases, with 11 bases between. CDR1 is SGHTS, CDR2 YDEGEE, per germline. CDR3: CASSLEVTRTEAFF. The CDR3 DNA sequence: TGTGCCAGCAGCTTGGAAGTGACGAGGACTGAAGCTTTCTTT. The full variable domain, completed using reference TRBV5-8 and TRBJ1-1, is EAGVTQSPTHLIKTRGQQATLRCSPISGHTSVYWYQQALGLGLQFLLWYDEGEERNRGNFPPRFSGRQFPNYSSELNVNALELEDSALYLCASSLEVTRTEAFFGQGTRLTVV.

Here the CDR3 reads CASSVASLNTGELFF. CDR3 nucleotide sequence: TGTGCCAGCAGCGTAGCCTCCCTAAACACCGGGGAGCTGTTTTTT. The chain recombines TRBV9 with TRBJ2-2, with D unclear. V was pared by 0 bases and J by 2 bases, with 8 bases between. In germline, CDR1 is SGDLS, CDR2 YYNGEE. The CDR3 spans 15 residues.

The chain recombines TRBV18 with TRBJ1-4; 7 bases agree with TRBD1. The junction had 1 base not matched to a gene; V was cut back by 2 bases and J by 4 bases. This CDR3 is built from 14 residues. Germline V CDR1 and CDR2: KGHSH, LQKENI. CDR3 DNA sequence: TGTGCCAGCTCACCAGGGACAGTTAATGAAAAACTGTTTTTT. Protein product: CASSPGTVNEKLFF.

V gene TRBV11-2 combines with J gene TRBJ2-5; D is undetermined. The CDR3 covers 15 residues. Per germline, CDR1 SGHAT and CDR2 FQNNGV. V was pared by 5 bases and J by 1 base, with 14 bases between. The CDR3 protein is CASSVSPTFQETQYF. For the CDR3, the DNA is TGTGCCAGCAGCGTTAGCCCGACCTTCCAAGAGACCCAGTACTTC.

This clone was seen a few times. The chain is built from TRBV7-2 and TRBJ2-1; TRBD2 aligns across 9 bases. CDR1 and CDR2 (germline): SGHTA, FQGNSA. V gave up 1 base and J gave up 9 bases; unmatched junction bases: 13. The length of the CDR3 is 17 residues. The CDR3, as DNA: TGTGCCAGCAGCTTAGTAAGGGCGAGTAGCGGGAGCGGTGAGCAGTTCTTC. It codes for CASSLVRASSGSGEQFF.

The chain couples TRBV5-1 to TRBJ2-7; weak D call: TRBD2 (6 bases). The CDR3 has 14 residues. Germline CDR1 SGHRS, CDR2 YFSETQ. V dropped 0 bases and J dropped 6 bases, with 13 bases sitting between them. CDR3 region: CASSLGLNGGEQYF. The CDR3 region has the DNA TGCGCCAGCAGCTTGGGGCTCAACGGGGGCGAGCAGTACTTC.